These T cell receptor beta chains were read from a single sample in a study of OX40 agonist ivuxolimab in advanced cancers. Profiled with immunoSEQ multiplex PCR; TCRdb holds only in-frame clones, not every one. The sample holds under 80,000 clones; 85% are singletons and the top ten take 2% to 2.5%. This sample comprised CD4+ or CD8+ T cells sorted from blood, obtained in a trial of the OX40 agonist ivuxolimab. All receptors derive from an adult with an advanced solid tumor such as melanoma, head and neck, liver or kidney cancer. Both conserved end residues are part of each CDR3. The order of the fields is V gene, J gene, CDR3 protein.

TRBV18	TRBJ1-5	CASSPTGASQPQHF
TRBV28	TRBJ2-7	CASNQLGTAAYEQYF
TRBV7-2	TRBJ1-4	CASSLSITGGAEKLFF
TRBV7-3	TRBJ2-3	CASSPGGAGVPDTQYF
TRBV28	TRBJ2-6	CASSIRVAGANVLTF
TRBV19	TRBJ1-5	CASSTQIAGTGNQPQHF
TRBV5-1	TRBJ1-1	CASSSQPGPMGTEAFF
TRBV2	TRBJ1-4	CASTRGTNEKLFF
TRBV5-8	TRBJ1-1	CASSPGKGEIRTEAFF
TRBV6-4	TRBJ2-3	CASSPGTGGTDTQYF
TRBV7-9	-	CASSLARTGSSYEQYF
TRBV18	TRBJ2-1	CASSPGGQTSGEQFF
TRBV5-6	TRBJ2-1	CASSLQGAFNEQFF
TRBV7-6	TRBJ1-2	CASSRDTDYGYTF
TRBV2	TRBJ1-3	CASSGDRAGNTIYF
TRBV5-4	TRBJ1-3	CASSPIRNSGNTIYF
TRBV28	TRBJ1-6	CATLLGGRSPLHF
TRBV15	TRBJ2-5	CATSRAPPETQYF
TRBV11-1	TRBJ2-5	CASLHRGEETQYF
TRBV5-1	TRBJ2-3	CASSYGLPTDTQYF
TRBV9	TRBJ2-2	CASKRGASNTGELFF
TRBV11-3	TRBJ1-2	CASSFNRWDGYTF
TRBV7-9	TRBJ2-3	CASSLGGSGGTDTQYF
TRBV19	TRBJ2-1	CASSITPDDEQFF
TRBV27	TRBJ2-2	CASSRTGRLGGELFF
TRBV5-1	TRBJ2-1	CASSMDRVTNEQFF
TRBV29-1	TRBJ1-5	CSVAGRYNQPQHF
TRBV19	-	CASSTKAGFGSYEQYF
TRBV6-6	TRBJ2-5	CASSPSPSTQETQYF
TRBV28	TRBJ2-7	CASSFYGIGAYEQYF
TRBV18	TRBJ2-7	CASSPPVTGVYEQYF
TRBV6-1	TRBJ2-2	CASSDVTANTGELFF
TRBV5-1	TRBJ2-7	CASSLVSPREQYF
TRBV6-5	TRBJ2-3	CASSPSGGGTDTQYF